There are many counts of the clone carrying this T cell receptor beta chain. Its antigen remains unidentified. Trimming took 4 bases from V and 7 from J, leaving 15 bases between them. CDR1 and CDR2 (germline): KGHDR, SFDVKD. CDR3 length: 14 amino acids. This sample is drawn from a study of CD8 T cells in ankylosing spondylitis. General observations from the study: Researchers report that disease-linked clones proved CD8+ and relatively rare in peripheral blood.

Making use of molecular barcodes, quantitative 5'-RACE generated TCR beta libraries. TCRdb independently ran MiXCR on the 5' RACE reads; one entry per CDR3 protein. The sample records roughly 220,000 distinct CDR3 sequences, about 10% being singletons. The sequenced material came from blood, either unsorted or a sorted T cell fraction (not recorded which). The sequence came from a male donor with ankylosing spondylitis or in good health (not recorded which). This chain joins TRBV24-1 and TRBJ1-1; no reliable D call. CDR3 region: CATSEPAHWGEAFF. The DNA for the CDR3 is TGTGCCACCAGTGAACCCGCACACTGGGGTGAAGCTTTCTTT.